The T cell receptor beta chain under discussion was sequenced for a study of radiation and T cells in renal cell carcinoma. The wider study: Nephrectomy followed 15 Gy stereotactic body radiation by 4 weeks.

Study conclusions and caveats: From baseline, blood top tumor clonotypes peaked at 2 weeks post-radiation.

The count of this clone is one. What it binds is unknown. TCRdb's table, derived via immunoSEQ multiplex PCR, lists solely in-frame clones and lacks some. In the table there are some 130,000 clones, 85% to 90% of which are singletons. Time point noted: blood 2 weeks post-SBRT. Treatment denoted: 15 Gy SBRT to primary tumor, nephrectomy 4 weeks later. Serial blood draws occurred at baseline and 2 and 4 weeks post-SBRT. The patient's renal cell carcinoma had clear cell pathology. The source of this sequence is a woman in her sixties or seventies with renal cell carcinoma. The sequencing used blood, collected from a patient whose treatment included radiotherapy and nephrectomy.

This CDR3 reads CASSPGTGEAFF. Here the CDR3 DNA reads TGTGCCAGCAGTCCCGGGACAGGTGAAGCTTTCTTT. This chain joins TRBV27 and TRBJ1-1; TRBD1 matches at 8 bases. With 5 bases clipped from V and 7 bases from J, the junction kept 3 bases outside the gene matches. The CDR3 spans 12 residues. Germline CDR1 and CDR2: MNHEY and SMNVEV (reference sequence).